The following is a TCR beta chain sequence with its context. Its specificity is not known. This sample is drawn from a study of a mutant IDH1 vaccine in newly diagnosed glioma. About the study: Patients had eight vaccinations, in weeks 1, 3, 5, 7, 11, 15, 19 and 23. Vaccines were first given 4-6 weeks after radiotherapy alone, or with temozolomide cycles.

The CDR3 contains 14 residues. V lost 2 bases and J 2 bases, leaving 11 bases between the germline ends. The germline gives CDR1 SGHRS, CDR2 YFSETQ. TCRdb's table, derived via immunoSEQ multiplex PCR, lists solely in-frame clones and lacks some. The data contain about 64,000 clones, 65% to 85% of them singletons. Time point indicated: week 11, during vaccination. What each vaccine dose contained was 300 ug of mutant IDH1 20-mer peptide, accompanied by topical imiquimod. Donors had new IDH1-mutant astrocytomas of WHO grade 3 or 4 (ATRX-lost). This clonotype originated in a woman aged 50 to 60 with glioma. Specimen: PBMCs, collected from a glioma patient whose treatment included an IDH1 peptide vaccine. The chain employs TRBV5-1 and TRBJ2-7; D is perhaps TRBD1 (6 bases). CDR3 region: CASSFGQPTYEQYF. In DNA, the CDR3 is TGCGCCAGCAGCTTCGGACAGCCTACCTACGAGCAGTACTTC.